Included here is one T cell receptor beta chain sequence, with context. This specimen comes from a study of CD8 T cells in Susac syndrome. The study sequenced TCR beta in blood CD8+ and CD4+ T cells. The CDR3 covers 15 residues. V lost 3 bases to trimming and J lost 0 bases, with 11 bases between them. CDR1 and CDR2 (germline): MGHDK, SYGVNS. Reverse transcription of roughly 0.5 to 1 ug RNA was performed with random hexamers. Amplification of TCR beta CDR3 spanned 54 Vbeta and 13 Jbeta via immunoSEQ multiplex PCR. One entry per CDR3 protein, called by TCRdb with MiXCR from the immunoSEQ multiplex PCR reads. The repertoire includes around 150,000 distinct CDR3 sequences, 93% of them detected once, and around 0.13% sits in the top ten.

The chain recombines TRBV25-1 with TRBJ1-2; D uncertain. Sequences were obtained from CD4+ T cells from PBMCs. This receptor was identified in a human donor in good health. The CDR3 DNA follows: TGTGCCAGCAGTGATCCCGGGCGTTCTAACTATGGCTACACCTTC. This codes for CASSDPGRSNYGYTF.